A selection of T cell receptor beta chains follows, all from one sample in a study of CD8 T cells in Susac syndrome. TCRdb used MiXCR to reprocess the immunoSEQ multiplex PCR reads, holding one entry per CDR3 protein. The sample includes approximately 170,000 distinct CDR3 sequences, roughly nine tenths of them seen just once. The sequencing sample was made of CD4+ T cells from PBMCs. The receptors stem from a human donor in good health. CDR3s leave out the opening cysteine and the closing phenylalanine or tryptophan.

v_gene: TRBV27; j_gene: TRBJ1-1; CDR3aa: ASTREGARTEAF
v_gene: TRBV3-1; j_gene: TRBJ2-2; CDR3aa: ASSQEGAKELF
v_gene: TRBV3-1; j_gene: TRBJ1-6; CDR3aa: ASSRQGEPLH
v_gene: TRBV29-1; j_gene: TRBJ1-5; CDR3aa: SVKGSNQPQH
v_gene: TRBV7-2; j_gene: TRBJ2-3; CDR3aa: ASSPTYQTSTDTQY
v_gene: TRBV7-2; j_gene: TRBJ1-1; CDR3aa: ASSISGTGYVTEAF
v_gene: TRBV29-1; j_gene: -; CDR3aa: SVAGTSGLNIDTQH
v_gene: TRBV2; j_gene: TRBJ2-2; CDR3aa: ASLAGSVGGELF
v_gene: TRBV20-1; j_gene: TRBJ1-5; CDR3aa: SARGGQVSNQPQH
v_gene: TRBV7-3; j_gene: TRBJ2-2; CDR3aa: ASNSGSNTGELF
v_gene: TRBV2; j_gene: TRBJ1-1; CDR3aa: ASKEYTDTEAF
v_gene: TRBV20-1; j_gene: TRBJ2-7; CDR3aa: SAPPADRGTYEQY
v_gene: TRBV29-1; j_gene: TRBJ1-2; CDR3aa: SADRVLNYGYT
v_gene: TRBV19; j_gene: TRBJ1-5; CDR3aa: ASSLPGRSLTQH
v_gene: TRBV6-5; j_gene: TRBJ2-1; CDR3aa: ASRHFSNEQF
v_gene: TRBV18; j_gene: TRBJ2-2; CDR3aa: ASSLGQPANTGELF
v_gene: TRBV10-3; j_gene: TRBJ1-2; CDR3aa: AISESAGNYGYT
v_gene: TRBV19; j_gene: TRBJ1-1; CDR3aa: ASTAQGMEAF
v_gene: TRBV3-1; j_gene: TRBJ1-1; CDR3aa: ASSQDALATEAF
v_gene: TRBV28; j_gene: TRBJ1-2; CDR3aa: ASSLRFRVDHYT
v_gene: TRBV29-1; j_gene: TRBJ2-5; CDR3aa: SGKPGTQGETQY
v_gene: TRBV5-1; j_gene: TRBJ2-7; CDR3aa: ASSPSGRAAYEQY
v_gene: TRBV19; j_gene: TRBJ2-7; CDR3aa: ASSRYSQQTYEQY
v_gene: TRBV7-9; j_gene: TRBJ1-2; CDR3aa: ASSLRDGYT
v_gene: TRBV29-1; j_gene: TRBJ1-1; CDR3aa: SVEEGMNTEAF
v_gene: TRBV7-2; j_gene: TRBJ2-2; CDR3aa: ASSLARLAGGGELF
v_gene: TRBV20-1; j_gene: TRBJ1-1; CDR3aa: SARYYNMNTEAF
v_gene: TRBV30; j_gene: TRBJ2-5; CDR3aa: AWSLGQGVKTQY